Shown below are 25 T cell receptor beta chains from a single sample sequenced in a study of T cells in Graves' hyperthyroidism and ophthalmopathy. There were TCR beta CDR3 regions amplified from RNA transcripts. When the TCR CDR3 underwent first-round RT-PCR, the HTBI primer set was used. TCRdb re-called the multiplex PCR reads through MiXCR, storing one row per CDR3 protein. Among about 360,000 distinct CDR3 sequences, around 25% were seen once, and the ten largest hold around 67%. Sequencing was carried out using blood. These TCRs come from a man in his fifties with Graves' hyperthyroidism.

This clonotype was observed a few times. The V call is TRBV7-6, the J call TRBJ2-3; no clear D gene. Germline lookup yields CDR1 SGHVS and CDR2 FNYEAQ. V was trimmed by 5 bases and J by 3 bases, leaving 15 bases between them. The CDR3 is 15 amino acids. CDR3 residues: CASSRDPKATDTQYF. DNA for the CDR3: TGTGCCAGCAGCCGCGATCCGAAAGCTACAGATACGCAGTATTTT.

Many counts were recorded for this clonotype. The rearrangement joins TRBV11-1 to TRBJ2-7, with D tentatively TRBD2 (5 bases). The CDR3 totals 16 residues. Germline CDR1 and CDR2: SGHAT and FQDESV (reference sequence). V was shortened by 0 bases and J by 0 bases, with 12 bases between the two germline ends. The CDR3 spells CASSLASGFPSYEQYF. The CDR3 DNA follows: TGTGCCAGCAGCTTAGCCTCGGGGTTTCCCTCCTACGAGCAGTACTTC.

This clonotype occurred many times. The gene calls are TRBV28 and TRBJ1-2; TRBD1 might be the D (6 bases). The V and J ends lost 8 bases and 5 bases respectively, with 18 bases between them. The CDR3 runs to 14 residues. Germline V gene sequence: CDR1 MDHEN, CDR2 SYDVKM. The CDR3 is CASGSPSTGYGYTF. The DNA for the CDR3 is TGTGCCAGCGGATCACCCTCGACAGGATATGGCTACACCTTC.

Ten or more counts support this clonotype. The chain is built from TRBV7-2 and TRBJ2-5; D gene unclear. The length of the CDR3 is 12 residues. CDR1 and CDR2 from the germline V gene are SGHTA and FQGNSA. The V end was cut by 3 bases, the J end by 1 base, with 3 bases between. As DNA, the CDR3 is TGTGCCAGCAGCTTCACCCAAGAGACCCAGTACTTC. Translation: CASSFTQETQYF.

This clonotype was picked up a small number of times. This rearrangement joins TRBV24-1 to TRBJ2-3, with a weak D call TRBD1 (5 bases). Germline V gene lookup returns CDR1 KGHDR and CDR2 SFDVKD. Trimming pared 4 bases from V and 3 bases from J, leaving 19 bases between. The CDR3 runs 17 residues. As DNA, the CDR3 is TGTGCCACCAGTGACCCAGACCCAATCCAGGGAACAGATACGCAGTATTTT. The encoded protein is CATSDPDPIQGTDTQYF.

J is TRBJ2-1 and V is TRBV5-4, with 7 bases identical to TRBD1. This CDR3 contains 14 residues. The junction had 8 bases not matched to a gene; V was cut back by 4 bases and J by 7 bases. CDR1 is SGHNT, CDR2 YYREEE, per germline (reference sequence). The CDR3 here is CASSGTAHPNEQFF. The CDR3 DNA is TGTGCCAGCAGCGGGACAGCCCACCCAAATGAGCAGTTCTTC. Filled out from reference TRBV5-4 and TRBJ2-1, the complete variable domain reads ETGVTQSPTHLIKTRGQQVTLRCSSQSGHNTVSWYQQALGQGPQFIFQYYREEENGRGNFPPRFSGLQFPNYSSELNVNALELDDSALYLCASSGTAHPNEQFFGPGTRLTVL.

V gene TRBV4-2 combines with J gene TRBJ2-3; 9 bases agree with TRBD1. Unmatched junction bases numbered 4, after V lost 1 base and J lost 2 bases. The CDR3 extends over 16 amino acids. Germline V gene data show CDR1 as LGHNA and CDR2 as YNFKEQ. DNA for the CDR3: TGTGCCAGCAGCCAAGGGGACAGGGCGGCCACAGATACGCAGTATTTT. This translates into CASSQGDRAATDTQYF.

This clonotype has at least ten counts. The chain has TRBV20-1 and TRBJ2-5; 11 nucleotides agree with TRBD2. The CDR3 extends over 15 amino acids. V lost 6 bases, J lost 4 bases, and 10 bases stayed unmatched. Looked up from germline, CDR1 is DFQATT and CDR2 is SNEGSKA (reference sequence). CDR3 amino acids: CSATELAGVGETQYF. The DNA for the CDR3 is TGCAGTGCAACGGAACTAGCGGGAGTTGGAGAGACCCAGTACTTC.

This chain uses TRBV7-2 with TRBJ2-3; D may be TRBD2 (5 bases). The V gene's germline CDR1 is SGHTA and CDR2 FQGNSA. The V and J ends lost 5 bases and 7 bases respectively, with 13 bases between them. CDR3 size: 13 residues. The CDR3 bases are TGTGCCAGCAGCCCGACCACTAGTCATACGCAGTATTTT. Residues: CASSPTTSHTQYF.

This clonotype was observed a handful of times. This chain joins TRBV7-3 and TRBJ2-1; 13 nucleotides match TRBD2. This CDR3 has 16 residues. V was pared by 5 bases and J by 2 bases, with 3 bases of the junction left unmatched. The germline gives CDR1 SGHTA, CDR2 FQGTGA. CDR3 region: CASSKLAGGTYNEQFF. The DNA for the CDR3 is TGTGCCAGCAGCAAACTAGCGGGAGGGACCTACAATGAGCAGTTCTTC.

This sequence joins TRBV24-1 and TRBJ2-7; 7 bases align to TRBD1. Germline V gene sequence: CDR1 KGHDR, CDR2 SFDVKD. The CDR3 runs to 14 residues. Trimming at V came to 4 bases and at J to 2 bases, leaving 4 bases not matched to a gene. Written as DNA, the CDR3 is TGTGCCACCAGTGACCCCGGGACAGCCTACGAGCAGTACTTC. It yields the protein CATSDPGTAYEQYF.

The chain recombines TRBV20-1 with TRBJ2-7; perhaps D is TRBD1 or TRBD2 (5 bases each). The V end lost 6 bases, the J end lost 2 bases, and 11 bases lay between the germline ends. The CDR3 has 12 amino acids. CDR1 is DFQATT and CDR2 is SNEGSKA in the germline V gene (reference sequence). As DNA, the CDR3 is TGCAGTGCGAGGGGCGGTCCCTACGAGCAGTACTTC. It encodes CSARGGPYEQYF.

The J gene is TRBJ2-7, the V gene TRBV6-1; a weak D match, TRBD1 (7 bases). There are 13 residues in the CDR3. Germline values: CDR1 MNHNS, CDR2 SASEGT. V lost 7 bases to trimming and J lost 2 bases, with 12 bases between them. The CDR3 spells CASTGGQTYEQYF. CDR3 nucleotide sequence: TGTGCCAGCACCGGGGGACAGACCTACGAGCAGTACTTC.

This clonotype was seen ten or more times. This sequence joins TRBV3-1 and TRBJ2-1; D may be TRBD2 (6 bases). V was trimmed by 4 bases and J by 5 bases, leaving 21 bases between them. Germline-derived CDR1 and CDR2 are LGHDT and YNNKEL (reference sequence). The CDR3 runs 17 residues. Here the CDR3 DNA reads TGTGCCAGCAGCCCCCCAAAAACGGGCCGCGGGAACAATGAGCAGTTCTTC. Protein sequence: CASSPPKTGRGNNEQFF.

This clonotype was observed a handful of times. The chain uses TRBV6-1 and TRBJ2-7; no definite D call. V dropped 7 bases and J dropped 6 bases, with 19 bases sitting between them. Germline CDR1 and CDR2: MNHNS and SASEGT. The CDR3 extends over 14 amino acids. CDR3 region: CASTHAGSRGEQYF. The CDR3 nucleotides are TGTGCCAGCACCCACGCCGGGTCTAGAGGCGAGCAGTACTTC.

The rearrangement uses TRBV7-2 and TRBJ2-7; D unresolved. V was cut by 6 bases and J by 0 bases, with 12 bases left in between. Germline-derived CDR1 and CDR2 are SGHTA and FQGNSA. The CDR3 is 14 amino acids. The CDR3 nucleotides are TGTGCCAGCAGTCTTCCCCTCAGCTCCTACGAGCAGTACTTC. It is translated as CASSLPLSSYEQYF.

On this clonotype itself: A much bigger clone sits one base away, suggesting this may be a read error. The V and J genes are TRBV30 and TRBJ1-1; D unresolved. Germline V CDR1 and CDR2: GTSNPN, SVGIG (reference sequence). CDR3 size: 12 residues. The CDR3 loop is CAWSGLRGEASF. The CDR3 region has the DNA TGTGCCTGGAGTGGCCTGAGAGGTGAAGCTTCCTTT.

J is TRBJ2-5 and V is TRBV12-5; TRBD2 matches at 11 bases. The J call is in doubt because the DNA end fits TRBJ2-1 better. The CDR3 totals 16 residues. Germline V CDR1 and CDR2: LGHNT, FRNRAP. The DNA for the CDR3 is TGTGCTAGTACCGTTGGGCTAGCGGGAGGAGCCGAGACCCAGTTCTTC. It is translated as CASTVGLAGGAETQFF.

Only a few counts were recorded for this clonotype. The V call is TRBV5-1, the J call TRBJ1-2, with D hard to call. The germline V and J ends were trimmed by 1 base and 7 bases, with 14 bases remaining between them. This CDR3 has 14 residues. Germline values: CDR1 SGHRS, CDR2 YFSETQ. The CDR3 reads CASSLTRGGGGYTF. CDR3 DNA: TGCGCCAGCAGCTTGACACGGGGAGGCGGTGGCTACACCTTC.

This clonotype was found many times. The V and J genes are TRBV28 and TRBJ2-1; 10 nucleotides line up with TRBD2. CDR3 size: 13 residues. The germline gives CDR1 MDHEN, CDR2 SYDVKM. V was clipped by 10 bases and J by 7 bases; unmatched bases: 7. CDR3 protein: CATSGRAVNEQFF. In nucleotides, the CDR3 is TGTGCCACCAGCGGGAGGGCCGTGAATGAGCAGTTCTTC.

The chain links TRBV27 to TRBJ2-7; 8 bases align to TRBD1. CDR1 is MNHEY, CDR2 SMNVEV, per germline (reference sequence). The length of the CDR3 is 14 residues. Trimming cost V 7 bases and J 2 bases; bases outside gene matches: 7. The CDR3 loop reads CASTSGTGAYEQYF. The CDR3 DNA reads TGTGCCAGCACCTCCGGGACAGGAGCCTACGAGCAGTACTTC.

The chain couples TRBV5-1 to TRBJ2-7, with D perhaps matching TRBD2 (6 bases). Germline V CDR1 and CDR2: SGHRS, YFSETQ. CDR3 length: 14 residues. The ends were cut back, 2 bases at V and 4 bases at J, with 13 bases in the middle. The CDR3 DNA reads TGCGCCAGCAGCTTCCCGGGAGAAGTGTACGAGCAGTACTTC. This encodes CASSFPGEVYEQYF.

V and J are TRBV2 and TRBJ2-2; possible D gene TRBD2, 5 bases. Trimming removed 6 bases at V and 4 bases at J, with 9 bases between. CDR1 is SNHLY and CDR2 is FYNNEI in the germline V gene. This CDR3 is 13 amino acids long. Here the CDR3 reads CASRDWGTGELFF. The CDR3 DNA follows: TGTGCCAGCAGGGACTGGGGCACCGGGGAGCTGTTTTTT. The full variable domain, completed using reference TRBV2 and TRBJ2-2, is EPEVTQTPSHQVTQMGQEVILRCVPISNHLYFYWYRQILGQKVEFLVSFYNNEISEKSEIFDDQFSVERPDGSNFTLKIRSTKLEDSAMYFCASRDWGTGELFFGEGSRLTVL.

The V and J genes are TRBV12-5 and TRBJ2-7; tentative D call: TRBD1 (6 bases). CDR3 length equals 12 residues. Germline CDR1 and CDR2: LGHNT and FRNRAP. Trimming shortened V by 0 bases and J by 6 bases, and 6 bases separated the two germline ends. CDR3 region: CASGLVGGEQYF. The CDR3 DNA reads as TGTGCTAGTGGTTTGGTAGGGGGCGAGCAGTACTTC.

In this sample, this clonotype turned up once. The rearrangement links TRBV18 to TRBJ1-1; D may be TRBD1 (6 bases). Germline V gene lookup returns CDR1 KGHSH and CDR2 LQKENI. Trimming cost V 3 bases and J 5 bases, with 16 bases left between them. The CDR3 is 15 amino acids. CDR3 loop: CASSPRQGRRTEAFF. CDR3 DNA: TGTGCCAGCTCACCGAGGCAGGGGAGGAGGACTGAAGCTTTCTTT.